The present TCR beta chain was sequenced within a study of OX40 agonist ivuxolimab in advanced cancers. The overall study: The study enrolled dose-escalation patients with hepatocellular carcinoma, melanoma, renal cell or head and neck cancer. Participants averaged approximately 65 years of age (range about 23 to 80) and were 75% to 90% male.

The assay was immunoSEQ multiplex PCR, and TCRdb's table has in-frame clones only and misses some. The sample consists of around 15,000 clones, 60% to 80% of them appearing once. The CDR3 covers 17 residues. The V gene end was trimmed by 6 bases and the J gene end by 0 bases; junction bases not matched to a gene: 6. Germline CDR1 is PRHDT and CDR2 is FYEKMQ (reference sequence). The rearrangement uses TRBV13 and TRBJ1-6, with 9 bases fitting TRBD1. The clonotype originates from an adult with an advanced solid tumor such as melanoma, head and neck, liver or kidney cancer. Here the sequenced sample was CD4+ or CD8+ T cells sorted from blood, taken in a trial of the OX40 agonist ivuxolimab. CDR3 region: CASRPTGGSSYNSPLHF. The DNA of the CDR3 is TGTGCCAGCAGACCTACAGGGGGCAGCTCCTATAATTCACCCCTCCACTTT.